This T cell receptor beta chain was sequenced during a study of blood T cell repertoires in COVID-19. Study-wide background: Samples came from the United States, Italy and Spain, spanning acute and convalescent COVID-19.

The CDR3 has 13 amino acids. V was pared by 7 bases and J by 4 bases, with 11 bases between. The sample holds a few counts of this clone. Original processing methods: Amplifying reference gene primers gave estimates of nucleated cell counts. The protocol was immunoSEQ multiplex PCR, while the TCRdb copy is restricted to in-frame clones and leaves out a portion. V and J calls and clone size follow that table, whereas D and trimming were derived from the DNA. The data contain roughly 280,000 clones, roughly 90% of them singletons. This sequence joins TRBV12-3 or TRBV12-4 and TRBJ1-3; D gene ambiguous. The sequencing input was peripheral blood. The TCR was taken from a man younger than 45 with active or convalescent COVID-19. Written as DNA, the CDR3 is TGTGCCAGCATCCCCCGGTGGGGAAACACCATATATTTT. Amino acid sequence: CASIPRWGNTIYF.